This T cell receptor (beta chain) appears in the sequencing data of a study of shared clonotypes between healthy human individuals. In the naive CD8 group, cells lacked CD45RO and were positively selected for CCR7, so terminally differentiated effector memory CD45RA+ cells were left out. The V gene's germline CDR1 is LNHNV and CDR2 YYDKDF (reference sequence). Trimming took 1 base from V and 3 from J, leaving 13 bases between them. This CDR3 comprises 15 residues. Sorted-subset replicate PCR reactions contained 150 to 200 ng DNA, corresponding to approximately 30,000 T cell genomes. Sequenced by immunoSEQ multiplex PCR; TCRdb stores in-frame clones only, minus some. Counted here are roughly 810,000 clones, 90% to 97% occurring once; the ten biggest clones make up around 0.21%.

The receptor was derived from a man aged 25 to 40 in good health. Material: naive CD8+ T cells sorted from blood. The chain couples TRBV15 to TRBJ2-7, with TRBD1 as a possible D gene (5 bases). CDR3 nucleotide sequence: TGTGCCACCAGCAGAGGACAGCGCCAGTTCTACGAGCAGTACTTC. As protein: CATSRGQRQFYEQYF.